This TCR beta chain is from a study of monozygotic twins with inflammatory bowel disease. Study results and caveats: Inverse Simpson values showed less TCRbeta diversity in IBD patients than in their healthy co-twins. For IBD, no single strong associated signal or clonotype was supported.

CDR1 and CDR2 from the germline V gene are MNHEY and SVGEGT. The CDR3 length is 15 residues. Making cDNA involved eight separate reactions per sample. During cDNA synthesis, UMIs that each contained a 6-nucleotide sample barcode were added by means of template switching. TCRdb re-called the 5' RACE reads and catalogs CDR3 proteins one per entry, DNA excluded. The sample spans 300,000 to 400,000 distinct CDR3 sequences; the ten largest clones claim just over 2.5%. Regarding this clonotype: Its antigen remains unidentified.

The receptor comes from a human donor with ulcerative colitis or Crohn's disease, or a healthy co-twin of an affected twin (not recorded which). The chain combines TRBV6-2 or TRBV6-3 with TRBJ2-1; TCRdb designates TRBD1, a call that cannot be tested without DNA. Sequencing was done on a sample of blood. CDR3 in amino acids: CAATPGGAVHNEQFF.